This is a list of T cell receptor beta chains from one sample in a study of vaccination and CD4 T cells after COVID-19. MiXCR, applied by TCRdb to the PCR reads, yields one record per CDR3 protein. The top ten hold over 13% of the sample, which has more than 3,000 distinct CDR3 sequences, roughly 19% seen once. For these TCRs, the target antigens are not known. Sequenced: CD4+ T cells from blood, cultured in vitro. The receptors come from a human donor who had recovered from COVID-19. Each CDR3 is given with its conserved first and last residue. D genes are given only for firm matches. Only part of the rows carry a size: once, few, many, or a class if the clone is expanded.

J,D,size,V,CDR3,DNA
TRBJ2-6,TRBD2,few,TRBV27,CASSRGGNVLTF,TGTGCCAGCAGCCGGGGGGGCAACGTCCTGACTTTC
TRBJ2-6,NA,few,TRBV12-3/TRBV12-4,CASSLVVGSGANVLTF,TGTGCCAGCAGTCTCGTTGTCGGCTCTGGGGCCAACGTCCTGACTTTC
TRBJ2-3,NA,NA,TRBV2,CASSGWASGTDTQYF,TGTGCCAGCAGCGGTTGGGCCTCGGGCACAGATACGCAGTATTTT
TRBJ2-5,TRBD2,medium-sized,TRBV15,CATRGGGETQYF,TGTGCCACCCGTGGCGGGGGGGAGACCCAGTACTTC
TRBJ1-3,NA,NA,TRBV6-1,CASRGNSGNTIYF,TGTGCCAGCAGGGGAAACTCTGGAAACACCATATATTTT
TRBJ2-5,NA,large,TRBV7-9,CASSLASGQETQYF,TGTGCCAGCAGCTTAGCGTCCGGGCAAGAGACCCAGTACTTC
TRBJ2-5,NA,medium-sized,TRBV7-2,CASSLGSEPFQETQYF,TGTGCCAGCAGCTTAGGAAGCGAACCCTTTCAAGAGACCCAGTACTTC
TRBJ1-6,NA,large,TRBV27,CASGDRGNSPLHF,TGTGCCAGCGGTGACAGAGGGAATTCACCCCTCCACTTT
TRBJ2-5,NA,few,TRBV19,CASSPKTKETQYF,TGTGCCAGTAGCCCCAAAACAAAAGAGACCCAGTACTTC
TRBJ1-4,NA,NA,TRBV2,CASRGANEKLFF,TGTGCCAGCAGGGGGGCTAATGAAAAACTGTTTTTT
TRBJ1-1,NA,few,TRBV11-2,CASSLHRDVTEAFF,TGTGCCAGCAGCTTGCACAGGGATGTAACTGAAGCTTTCTTT
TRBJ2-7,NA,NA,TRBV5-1,CASSLEAVASYEQYF,TGCGCCAGCAGCTTGGAGGCGGTTGCCTCCTACGAGCAGTACTTC
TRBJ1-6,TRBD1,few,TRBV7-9,CASSLDHRGQLSFNSPLHF,TGTGCCAGCAGCTTAGATCACAGGGGACAACTCTCTTTTAATTCACCCCTCCACTTT
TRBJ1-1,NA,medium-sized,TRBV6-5,CASSYLWTDIEAFF,TGTGCCAGCAGTTACCTGTGGACAGACATAGAAGCTTTCTTT
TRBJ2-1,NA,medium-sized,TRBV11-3,CASSLNLRNEQFF,TGTGCCAGCAGCTTGAACTTGAGGAATGAGCAGTTCTTC
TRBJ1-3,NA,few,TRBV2,CASSVKNTIYF,TGTGCCAGCAGTGTGAAAAACACCATATATTTT
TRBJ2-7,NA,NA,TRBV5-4,CASREQDGYEQYF,TGTGCCAGCAGAGAACAAGACGGTTACGAGCAGTACTTC
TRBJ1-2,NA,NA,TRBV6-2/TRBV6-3,CASSYTQRGASYGYTF,TGTGCCAGCAGTTACACTCAGCGGGGCGCGAGCTATGGCTACACCTTC
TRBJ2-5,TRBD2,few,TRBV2,CASSVLAGGAETQYF,TGTGCCAGCAGTGTGCTAGCGGGGGGAGCAGAGACCCAGTACTTC
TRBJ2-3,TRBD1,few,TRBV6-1,CASSRGQVTDTQYF,TGTGCCAGCAGTAGGGGACAGGTGACAGATACGCAGTATTTT
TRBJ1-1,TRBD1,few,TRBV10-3,CASGQGRTEAFF,TGTGCCTCGGGACAGGGAAGGACTGAAGCTTTCTTT
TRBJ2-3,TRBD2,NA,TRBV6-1,CASSRLAGAGGDTQYF,TGTGCCAGCAGTCGACTAGCGGGGGCCGGGGGAGATACGCAGTATTTT
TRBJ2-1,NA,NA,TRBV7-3,CASSPAGAGIEQFF,TGTGCCAGCAGTCCCGCCGGGGCCGGGATTGAGCAGTTCTTC
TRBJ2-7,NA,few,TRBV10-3,CAISDISDEQYF,TGTGCCATCAGTGACATCAGTGACGAGCAGTACTTC
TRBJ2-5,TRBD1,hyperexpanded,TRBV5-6,CASSLVATGGGETQYF,TGTGCCAGCAGCTTGGTTGCGACAGGGGGCGGGGAGACCCAGTACTTC